The sequence of this T cell receptor beta chain was determined in a study of T cells in Graves' hyperthyroidism and ophthalmopathy. Study-level points and caveats: A median about 6.2 months before onset, the model predicted ophthalmopathy.

V was trimmed by 3 bases and J by 10 bases, leaving 16 bases between them. In germline, CDR1 is GTSNPN, CDR2 SVGIG (reference sequence). This CDR3 has 14 residues. The TCR beta CDR3 regions underwent amplification using RNA transcripts as the source. In the first-round RT-PCR of the TCR CDR3, the HTBI primer set was used. TCRdb called the multiplex PCR reads again in MiXCR, with one record for every CDR3 protein. The repertoire holds approximately 700,000 distinct CDR3 sequences, just under 45% seen once, with less than 9.5% in the top ten. Exclusion of a patient resulted from uncontrolled infection, other autoimmune disease, pregnancy or lactation. With respect to this clonotype: Its target is unknown.

The J gene is TRBJ1-6, the V gene TRBV30, with D possibly matching TRBD1 (5 bases). The material sequenced was peripheral blood or thyroid tissue (not recorded which). The receptor was isolated from an adult man with Graves' disease, either hyperthyroidism or ophthalmopathy (not recorded which). The CDR3 protein is CAWRPPPTVSPLHF. The CDR3 nucleotides are TGTGCCTGGAGACCCCCCCCGACAGTCTCACCCCTCCACTTT.